Described below is a single TCR beta chain sequence and its context. What it binds is unknown. The CDR3 is 12 amino acids. The V end was cut by 2 bases, the J end by 8 bases, with 9 bases between. Germline loops: CDR1 MNHNS, CDR2 SASEGT. One entry per CDR3 protein, called by TCRdb with MiXCR from the reads. This sample carries roughly 10,000 distinct CDR3 sequences, approximately 20% of them seen once, and the ten largest clones take 1.5% to 2%. This sample is part of a study of liver allograft versus peripheral blood T cells. Study-level background: Hepatic allograft T cell receptor repertoires were evaluated relative to those present in recipients' peripheral blood. Study-wide findings and caveats: T cell receptor repertoires inside liver allografts reportedly differed from those in peripheral blood.

The sequence was collected from a human patient who had a liver transplant. Some T cells may be the graft donor's. The genes are TRBV6-1 and TRBJ1-2, with D possibly TRBD1 on 5 matching bases. In nucleotides, the CDR3 is TGTGCCAGCAGTGAATCGAGGGGCGGCTACACCTTC. Amino acids: CASSESRGGYTF.